This entry describes one T cell receptor beta chain. Antigen specificity is unknown. This entry comes from a study of cytomegalovirus exposure and HLA in healthy donors. Study-level points and caveats: The study flagged some 180 TCR beta chains as cytomegalovirus-associated. Excluded were some V segments that proved indistinguishable, including TRBV6-2 and TRBV6-3.

Germline values: CDR1 MNHNS, CDR2 SASEGT. V was trimmed by 2 bases and J by 4 bases, leaving 12 bases between them. The CDR3 totals 15 residues. Whereas donors were nominally healthy upon sampling, unrecorded immune exposures were probable. PCR was performed using 60 Vbeta and 13 Jbeta primers. Profiling relied on immunoSEQ multiplex PCR, and the TCRdb table lists in-frame clones only, not all of them. This table holds roughly 97,000 clones, around 79% found once. The source material was PBMCs. The gene calls are TRBV6-1 and TRBJ1-3; D remains ambiguous. The source of this sequence is a man between 60 and 75 years old in good health and CMV-seropositive. The CDR3 DNA follows: TGTGCCAGCAGTGAACCTTGGGCAGCCGGAAACACCATATATTTT. It yields the protein CASSEPWAAGNTIYF.